These T cell receptor beta chains were read from a single sample in a study of cytomegalovirus exposure and HLA in healthy donors. TCRdb's copy holds only in-frame clones and misses some; the assay was immunoSEQ multiplex PCR. The sample yields around 100,000 clones, around 61% seen once. The sample comprised PBMCs. The receptors derive from a woman in her forties or fifties in good health and CMV-seronegative. The CDR3 runs from the conserved cysteine through the conserved F or W. Each record gives: V gene, CDR3 length, CDR3 protein.

TRBV10-1 18 CASSEGRERPGVRETQYF
TRBV9 16 CASSVLGAGDMDTQYF
TRBV5-6 16 CASSLSPGQSNSPLHF
TRBV6-5 15 CASSYGGQGQGGYTF
TRBV6-4 16 CASSVRGGRGGNEQFF
TRBV5-6 14 CASSFGQGRYEQYF
TRBV4-3 15 CASSQVSSGKETQYF
TRBV30 11 CAWNIQGRSFF
TRBV7-8 14 CASSFASVAYEQYF
TRBV7-2 14 CASSFSRSSYEQYF
TRBV29-1 12 CSVELGASGPFF